The rows below give T cell receptor beta chains drawn from one sample of a study of shared clonotypes between healthy human individuals. The table came from immunoSEQ multiplex PCR; TCRdb's copy has only in-frame clones and leaves some out. The sample has hundreds of thousands of clones; about three quarters are singletons. The sequenced material came from memory CD4+ T cells sorted from blood. These receptor sequences come from a woman aged 25-40 years in good health. Both conserved end residues are part of each CDR3. A D gene is named only where the DNA matches it firmly. For some rows the clone size is stated as once, few or many, or as a class when expanded; others skip it.

-,TRBJ2-3,TRBV11-2,-,CASTPSDTQYF,TGTGCCAGCACCCCTAGTGATACGCAGTATTTT
-,TRBJ2-5,TRBV7-9,-,CASSLSSGRETQYF,TGTGCCAGCAGCTTATCGTCAGGGAGGGAGACCCAGTACTTC
-,TRBJ1-1,TRBV14,-,CASSQDIGVLDTEAFF,TGTGCCAGCAGCCAAGACATTGGGGTATTGGACACTGAAGCTTTCTTT
-,TRBJ2-1,TRBV29-1,TRBD2,CSVGGRLADSSSYNEQFF,TGCAGCGTTGGAGGACGGCTAGCGGACTCGAGCTCCTACAATGAGCAGTTCTTC
-,TRBJ2-5,TRBV5-1,-,CASGLQGGFETQYF,TGCGCCAGCGGTCTTCAGGGGGGTTTTGAGACCCAGTACTTC
-,TRBJ2-5,TRBV7-6,-,CASSLVGRETQYF,TGTGCCAGCAGCTTGGTTGGTAGAGAGACCCAGTACTTC
few,TRBJ2-7,TRBV27,-,CASSSAGYEQYF,TGTGCCAGCAGTTCTGCGGGCTACGAGCAGTACTTC
-,TRBJ2-2,TRBV19,TRBD2,CASSTRGREEANTGELFF,TGTGCCAGTAGTACCCGCGGGAGGGAGGAGGCGAACACCGGGGAGCTGTTTTTT
-,TRBJ1-6,TRBV28,TRBD1,CASSLTIGQGGSPLHF,TGTGCCAGCAGCCTTACGATTGGACAGGGGGGCTCACCCCTCCACTTT
-,TRBJ2-1,TRBV4-2,-,CASSQGEDEQFF,TGTGCCAGCAGCCAAGGGGAGGATGAGCAGTTCTTC
-,TRBJ1-1,TRBV30,-,CAWRSQGLNTEAFF,TGTGCCTGGAGGTCACAGGGATTGAACACTGAAGCTTTCTTT
-,TRBJ1-1,TRBV25-1,-,CASQEPHMNTEAFF,TGTGCCAGCCAGGAGCCTCATATGAACACTGAAGCTTTCTTT
-,TRBJ2-5,TRBV5-4,-,CASSLRTSKETQYF,TGTGCCAGCAGCTTAAGAACTAGTAAAGAGACCCAGTACTTC
once,TRBJ2-7,TRBV28,-,CASTSSLGEQYF,TGTGCCAGCACCAGCTCACTGGGCGAGCAGTACTTC
-,TRBJ1-4,TRBV21-1,-,CASTSGGVFF,TGTGCCAGCACCTCGGGGGGGGTGTTTTTT
-,TRBJ1-2,TRBV30,-,CAWGGAHGYTF,TGTGCCTGGGGCGGGGCGCATGGCTACACCTTC
many,TRBJ2-7,TRBV11-2,TRBD2,CASSLVRGGEQYF,TGTGCCAGCAGCTTAGTACGGGGGGGCGAGCAGTACTTC
few,TRBJ1-1,TRBV6-5,-,CASSYSNGNTEAFF,TGTGCCAGCAGTTACTCGAACGGGAACACTGAAGCTTTCTTT
-,TRBJ1-2,TRBV2,-,CASSELGGNYGYTF,TGTGCCAGCAGTGAACTAGGGGGGAACTATGGCTACACCTTC
-,TRBJ2-1,TRBV27,TRBD2,CASRAGGGYNEQFF,TGTGCCAGCAGAGCGGGAGGGGGTTACAATGAGCAGTTCTTC
-,TRBJ1-1,TRBV20-1,-,CSARGGGAFF,TGCAGTGCTAGAGGCGGGGGAGCTTTCTTT
-,TRBJ2-1,TRBV19,-,CASGRRDAFGLPWFF,TGTGCCAGTGGTCGTAGGGACGCCTTCGGTTTACCGTGGTTCTTC
-,TRBJ2-7,TRBV28,TRBD2,CASSVSGLVPYEQYF,TGTGCCAGCAGTGTTAGCGGGTTAGTACCCTACGAGCAGTACTTC
few,TRBJ2-1,TRBV2,-,CASSEAPPGEQFF,TGTGCCAGCAGTGAAGCTCCGCCCGGTGAGCAGTTCTTC
-,TRBJ1-2,TRBV27,-,CASSLRAGFGYTF,TGTGCCAGCAGTTTACGGGCAGGTTTTGGCTACACCTTC
-,TRBJ1-3,TRBV28,-,CASSPISGHGNTIYF,TGTGCCAGCAGTCCTATATCAGGGCATGGAAACACCATATATTTT
few,TRBJ1-2,TRBV29-1,-,CSVSRDTNYGYTF,TGCAGCGTGTCCCGGGACACCAACTATGGCTACACCTTC
-,TRBJ2-5,TRBV28,TRBD2,CASSLSSLAGGRETQYF,TGTGCCAGCAGTTTATCCTCACTAGCGGGAGGTAGGGAGACCCAGTACTTC
few,TRBJ1-2,TRBV2,-,CASSTRRANYGYTF,TGTGCCAGCAGTACCCGTAGGGCGAACTATGGCTACACCTTC
-,TRBJ2-3,TRBV6-6,TRBD2,CASSRLQRETQYF,TGTGCCAGCAGCCGACTCCAGCGGGAAACGCAGTATTTT
-,TRBJ1-3,TRBV28,TRBD1,CASSPRRVWDRGPSGNTIYF,TGTGCCAGCAGTCCGCGCCGGGTCTGGGACAGGGGGCCCTCTGGAAACACCATATATTTT
once,TRBJ1-1,TRBV9,-,CASSAQTGTPPFF,TGTGCCAGCAGCGCTCAAACCGGGACACCTCCTTTCTTT
-,TRBJ2-3,TRBV27,TRBD2,CASSPGTSGEYVDTQYF,TGTGCCAGCAGTCCCGGGACTAGCGGGGAGTATGTAGATACGCAGTATTTT
few,TRBJ1-3,TRBV25-1,-,CASSEARGNSGNTIYF,TGTGCCAGCAGTGAGGCCAGGGGAAACTCCGGAAACACCATATATTTT
-,TRBJ1-1,TRBV28,-,CASSLHGVRNTEAFF,TGTGCCAGCAGCCTTCACGGGGTTAGGAACACTGAAGCTTTCTTT
-,TRBJ1-2,TRBV28,-,CASRTNSKPNGYTF,TGTGCCAGCAGAACTAATTCGAAGCCCAATGGCTACACCTTC
-,TRBJ2-5,TRBV7-9,-,CASSHRQVEETQYF,TGTGCCAGCAGCCATAGACAAGTAGAAGAGACCCAGTACTTC
-,TRBJ2-1,TRBV7-8,TRBD2,CASSSAGRSYNEQFF,TGTGCCAGCAGCTCAGCGGGAAGGTCCTACAATGAGCAGTTCTTC
-,TRBJ2-6,TRBV18,TRBD1,CASSAGGSGANVLTF,TGTGCCAGCTCAGCAGGGGGCTCTGGGGCCAACGTCCTGACTTTC
-,TRBJ1-3,TRBV28,TRBD1,CASSQTGAGNTIYF,TGTGCCAGCAGTCAGACAGGGGCCGGAAACACCATATATTTT
-,TRBJ1-1,TRBV6-6,-,CAIQLSGENTEAFF,TGTGCCATACAGCTCTCGGGGGAGAACACTGAAGCTTTCTTT
-,TRBJ2-1,TRBV15,-,CATSRDLGGSYNEQFF,TGTGCCACCAGCAGAGATTTAGGAGGTTCGTACAATGAGCAGTTCTTC
-,TRBJ2-7,TRBV19,-,CASSERRGSYEQYF,TGTGCCAGTAGCGAGCGTCGTGGCTCCTACGAGCAGTACTTC
-,TRBJ2-7,TRBV7-7,-,CASSLDRWAWGLGHEQYF,TGTGCCAGCAGCTTAGACCGCTGGGCTTGGGGTTTGGGGCACGAGCAGTACTTC
-,TRBJ2-7,TRBV20-1,-,CSWDHSYEQYF,TGCAGTTGGGACCACTCCTACGAGCAGTACTTC
-,TRBJ2-7,TRBV29-1,-,CSVAVGARPYEQYF,TGCAGCGTTGCTGTTGGAGCCAGACCTTACGAGCAGTACTTC
-,TRBJ2-7,TRBV2,TRBD1,CASRNYRGSEQYF,TGTGCCAGCAGAAATTACAGGGGATCCGAGCAGTACTTC
few,TRBJ2-3,TRBV30,TRBD1,CAGSFEGAADTQYF,TGTGCCGGTAGCTTTGAGGGGGCGGCCGATACGCAGTATTTT
-,TRBJ2-1,TRBV14,-,CASSPWAVPNEQFF,TGTGCCAGCAGCCCCTGGGCGGTTCCCAATGAGCAGTTCTTC
-,TRBJ2-3,TRBV29-1,-,CSTSRQGADTQYF,TGCAGCACGTCCCGGCAGGGCGCAGATACGCAGTATTTT
-,TRBJ2-3,TRBV5-1,TRBD2,CASSLGVSGRVVFEYF,TGCGCCAGCAGCTTGGGAGTTAGCGGGAGGGTTGTTTTTGAGTATTTT
-,TRBJ2-3,TRBV27,-,CASSSPGGLRTDTQYF,TGTGCCAGCAGTAGCCCAGGGGGGTTGAGGACAGATACGCAGTATTTT
few,TRBJ1-4,TRBV6-6,-,CASSYSFTEPPKLFF,TGTGCCAGCAGTTACTCGTTTACAGAACCACCTAAACTGTTTTTT